This TCR beta chain was recovered during a study of early T cells in non-severe SARS-CoV-2 infection. As to this clonotype: Its antigen remains unidentified.

The CDR3 covers 15 residues. The germline gives CDR1 SGHTA, CDR2 FQGTGA. V gave up 5 bases and J gave up 7 bases; unmatched junction bases: 8. TCRdb fed the 5' RACE reads into MiXCR, producing one record per CDR3 protein. The table records 25,000 to 35,000 distinct CDR3 sequences, around 5.8% of them present only once. Study observations and caveats: In VDJdb matching, anti-spike CD8 responses were favored while private and CD4 specificities went missing.

The chain uses TRBV7-3 and TRBJ1-6; 7 bases fit TRBD1. The clonotype originates from an adult who was a healthcare worker with PCR-confirmed SARS-CoV-2 infection or an uninfected control (not recorded which). The material sequenced was whole blood. DNA of the CDR3: TGTGCCAGCAGCACCCGCCGGGACAGAAATTCACCCCTCCACTTT. Its protein is CASSTRRDRNSPLHF.